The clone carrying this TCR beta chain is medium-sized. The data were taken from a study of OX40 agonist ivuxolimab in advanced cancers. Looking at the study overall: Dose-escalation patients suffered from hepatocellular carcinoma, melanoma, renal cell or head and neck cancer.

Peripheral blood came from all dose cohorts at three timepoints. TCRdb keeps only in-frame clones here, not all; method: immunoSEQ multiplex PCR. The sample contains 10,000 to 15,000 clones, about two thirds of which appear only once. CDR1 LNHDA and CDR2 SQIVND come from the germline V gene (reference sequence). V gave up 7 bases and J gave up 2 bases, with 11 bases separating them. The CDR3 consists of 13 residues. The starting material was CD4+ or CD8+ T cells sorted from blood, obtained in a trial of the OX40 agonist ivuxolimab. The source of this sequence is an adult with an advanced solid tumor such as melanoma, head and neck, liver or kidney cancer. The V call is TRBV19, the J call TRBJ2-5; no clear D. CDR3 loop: CASKAAVQETQYF. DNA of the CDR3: TGTGCCAGTAAGGCAGCCGTGCAAGAGACCCAGTACTTC.